This T cell receptor (beta chain) was profiled in a study of radiation and T cells in renal cell carcinoma. Turning to the study itself: Nephrectomy followed 15 Gy stereotactic body radiation by 4 weeks.

This CDR3 spans 13 amino acids. The ends were cut back, 7 bases at V and 0 bases at J, with 8 bases in the middle. The V gene's germline CDR1 is MNHNY and CDR2 SVGAGI (reference sequence). Time point specified: baseline pretreatment blood. Sample treatment: 15 Gy SBRT to primary tumor, nephrectomy 4 weeks later. As for this clone: Its specificity is unknown.

Study results and limitations: Top tumor clonotypes rose in blood 2 weeks post-radiation, then contracted.

The assay was immunoSEQ multiplex PCR, and TCRdb's table has in-frame clones only and misses some. Of about 130,000 clones detected, approximately 91% appear once; the ten largest clones hold about 12%. The sample was blood, taken from a patient whose treatment included radiotherapy and nephrectomy. This receptor was taken from a woman between 45 and 65 years old with renal cell carcinoma. The J gene is TRBJ2-3, the V gene TRBV6-6; no clear D gene. The CDR3 reads CASTLPSTDTQYF. The CDR3 DNA sequence: TGTGCCAGCACCCTCCCTAGCACAGATACGCAGTATTTT.